This T cell receptor (beta chain) was recorded in a study of T cell responses to AZD1222 COVID-19 vaccine. Assay: immunoSEQ multiplex PCR; the TCRdb copy retains only in-frame clones and omits some. The sample has fewer than 200,000 clones; 92% are singletons. This CDR3 region has 15 residues. The TCR sequence derives from an adult in good health. The genes are TRBV21-1 and TRBJ2-3; no check of the table's D call, TRBD2, against the DNA was made. TRBV21-1 is a pseudogene locus. The material sequenced was peripheral blood, taken on day 0 of MenACWY control vaccination. CDR3 sequence: CASSKVKLSTDTQYF. The DNA for the CDR3 is TGTGCCAGCAGCAAAGTAAAACTGAGCACAGATACGCAGTATTTT.